The rows below give T cell receptor beta chains drawn from one sample of a study of cytomegalovirus exposure and HLA in healthy donors. Using immunoSEQ multiplex PCR, the repertoire was profiled, and TCRdb retains in-frame clones only, with some absent. The sample includes around 150,000 clones, 76% seen only once; the top ten take about 3.1%. What was sequenced was PBMCs. These receptors were obtained from a man in his forties or fifties in good health and CMV-seronegative. Each CDR3 is given with its conserved first and last residue. The order of the fields is J gene, V gene, D gene, clone size, CDR3 DNA, CDR3 protein. A D gene is named only where the DNA matches it firmly. Part of the rows lack a size; the others show once, few, many or a class for expanded clones.

TRBJ2-5	TRBV4-2	TRBD1	-	TGTGCCAGCAGCCAAGGGGGGGCCCAGGGGGCCTGGGAGACCCAGTACTTC	CASSQGGAQGAWETQYF
TRBJ1-1	TRBV15	-	-	TGTGCCACCAGCAGAGATCCCTCCCCGCGCACTGAAGCTTTCTTT	CATSRDPSPRTEAFF
TRBJ2-5	TRBV5-8	-	-	TGTGCCAGCAGCTTGAGAGGGTTTTTGGAGACCCAGTACTTC	CASSLRGFLETQYF
TRBJ2-7	TRBV6-1	TRBD1	few	TGTGCCAGCAGCCGGGACAGGGGGGTACAGTACTTC	CASSRDRGVQYF
TRBJ1-2	TRBV5-1	-	-	TGCGCCAGCAGCCCCCAACCCACAGGGCCCCTGAACTATGGCTACACCTTC	CASSPQPTGPLNYGYTF
TRBJ2-5	TRBV5-4	-	-	TGTGCCAGCAGCTTGCGGGGCGGGGGCGAGACCCAGTACTTC	CASSLRGGGETQYF
TRBJ2-3	TRBV18	-	once	TGTGCCAGCTCACCATTTAGCGGCACAGATACGCAGTATTTT	CASSPFSGTDTQYF
TRBJ1-1	TRBV6-1	TRBD1	-	TGTGCCAGCCTTAAGACAGGGTGGACTGAAGCTTTCTTT	CASLKTGWTEAFF
TRBJ2-2	TRBV11-3	TRBD2	-	TGTGCCAGCAGCCGGGAGGTCGGGGAGCTGTTTTTT	CASSREVGELFF
TRBJ1-4	TRBV7-9	-	once	TGTGCCAGCAGCCCCCCCACAGGGCGGAGGACTAATGAAAAACTGTTTTTT	CASSPPTGRRTNEKLFF
TRBJ1-3	TRBV10-3	-	-	TGTGCCCTTCGGGACACAAAAAGCTCTGGAAACACCATATATTTT	CALRDTKSSGNTIYF
TRBJ2-3	TRBV10-3	-	-	TGTGCCATCAGAGTGACAGAAAGCACAGATACGCAGTATTTT	CAIRVTESTDTQYF
TRBJ2-5	TRBV6-6	-	-	TGTGCCAGCAGAGGGGAAGAGACCCAGTACTTC	CASRGEETQYF
TRBJ1-3	TRBV7-2	-	-	TGTGCCAGCAGCTCCGCCGGGACAAGCCCTGGAAACACCATATATTTT	CASSSAGTSPGNTIYF
TRBJ2-7	TRBV9	TRBD2	-	TGTGCCAGCAGCGTTAGCGGGAGTGGGTTCTACGAGCAGTACTTC	CASSVSGSGFYEQYF
TRBJ2-7	TRBV27	TRBD1	-	TGTGCCAGCAGGTCCTCGACAGGGGGTGGCGAGCAGTACTTC	CASRSSTGGGEQYF
TRBJ1-2	TRBV18	TRBD1	-	TGTGCCAGCTCACCGGACAGGATGCTTAAGTATGGCTACACCTTC	CASSPDRMLKYGYTF
TRBJ1-1	TRBV11-1	-	few	TGTGCCAGCAGCTTCTCCGGGACAACTGAAGCTTTCTTT	CASSFSGTTEAFF
TRBJ1-4	TRBV7-2	TRBD1	-	TGTGCCAGCAGCGTGACAGGGGGAGGAACTAATGAAAAACTGTTTTTT	CASSVTGGGTNEKLFF